Listed below are T cell receptor beta chains from one sample, sequenced in a study of shared T cell receptors in the human thymus. Only in-frame clones appear in the TCRdb table, and some are missing; sequencing was by immunoSEQ multiplex PCR. Of hundreds of thousands of clones listed, 70% to 90% are singletons. The same sample was also used in a study of human thymus T cells.

Sequenced sample: thymocytes. Every receptor here comes from a girl under two years old with a congenital heart defect. Each CDR3 is given with its conserved first and last residue. Fields, in order: D gene, J gene, V gene, clone size, CDR3 protein, CDR3 DNA. D genes are given only for firm matches. Clone size is shown for a subset of rows, as once, few, many or a class of expanded clone.

- TRBJ1-5 TRBV18 - CASSPQGDSNQPQHF TGTGCCAGCTCACCACAGGGAGACAGCAATCAGCCCCAGCATTTT
- TRBJ1-6 TRBV4-1 - CASSHIFTVTNSPLHF TGCGCCAGCAGCCACATCTTCACAGTAACTAATTCACCCCTCCACTTT
- TRBJ2-5 TRBV28 - CASSSYWGRTETQYF TGTGCCAGCAGTTCCTATTGGGGCCGGACAGAGACCCAGTACTTC
- TRBJ1-4 TRBV25-1 - CASSGALRARTQDEKLFF TGTGCCAGCAGTGGGGCTTTGAGGGCACGCACGCAGGATGAAAAACTGTTTTTT
- TRBJ1-5 TRBV11-2 - CASSSEAQGSNQPQHF TGTGCCAGCAGCTCCGAGGCACAGGGTAGCAATCAGCCCCAGCATTTT
- TRBJ2-7 TRBV4-2 - CASSPDEDYEQYF TGTGCCAGCAGCCCTGACGAGGATTACGAGCAGTACTTC
TRBD1 TRBJ1-6 TRBV6-4 - CASSATTGGNSPLHF TGTGCCAGCAGTGCCACGACAGGGGGCAACTCACCCCTCCACTTT
- TRBJ1-3 TRBV7-6 few CASSRVPGNTIYF TGTGCCAGCAGCCGGGTACCTGGAAACACCATATATTTT
- TRBJ2-1 TRBV7-9 - CASSPEGGGACNEQFF TGTGCCAGCAGCCCCGAGGGGGGGGGCGCGTGCAATGAGCAGTTCTTC
TRBD1 TRBJ1-1 TRBV5-1 - CASSSFSPIDRAWGKTEAFF TGCGCCAGCAGCTCCTTTAGCCCCATTGACAGGGCGTGGGGGAAGACTGAAGCTTTCTTT
- TRBJ1-6 TRBV28 - CASSLGHRSPLHF TGTGCCAGCAGTCTGGGACACCGGTCACCCCTCCACTTT
TRBD1 TRBJ1-5 TRBV4-3 - CASSQDRVGTGVIQPQHF TGCGCCAGCAGCCAAGATCGGGTAGGGACAGGGGTTATACAGCCCCAGCATTTT
- TRBJ1-2 TRBV7-9 - CASSQPHGWDFYGYTF TGTGCCAGCAGCCAACCCCATGGGTGGGACTTCTATGGCTACACCTTC
TRBD1 TRBJ2-7 TRBV5-1 - CASSLDRGRAYEQYF TGCGCCAGCAGCTTGGACAGGGGTAGAGCCTACGAGCAGTACTTC
- TRBJ1-3 TRBV4-3 - CASSLAGRTGNTIYF TGCGCCAGCAGCCTGGCGGGGAGGACTGGAAACACCATATATTTT
- TRBJ2-1 TRBV11-2 - CASSFPPSSYNEQFF TGTGCCAGCAGCTTCCCCCCCAGCTCCTACAATGAGCAGTTCTTC
- TRBJ2-7 TRBV18 - CASSPPFVTGTYEQYF TGTGCCAGCTCACCTCCGTTTGTGACAGGTACCTACGAGCAGTACTTC
TRBD1 TRBJ1-2 TRBV6-5 - CAAKQGANYGYTF TGTGCCGCCAAGCAGGGGGCAAACTATGGCTACACCTTC
TRBD1 TRBJ1-6 TRBV28 - CASSLSQGSSPLHF TGTGCCAGCAGTTTATCACAGGGGAGTTCACCCCTCCACTTT
TRBD2 TRBJ2-1 TRBV14 once CASSQVERAGGFSYNEQFF TGTGCCAGCAGCCAAGTGGAACGAGCGGGGGGGTTCTCCTACAATGAGCAGTTCTTC
TRBD1 TRBJ2-5 TRBV5-4 - CASRGQLKETQYF TGTGCCAGCAGGGGACAGCTTAAAGAGACCCAGTACTTC
- TRBJ2-4 TRBV4-1 - CASSQVGRGKNIQYF TGCGCCAGCAGCCAAGTAGGGAGGGGGAAAAACATTCAGTACTTC
TRBD2 TRBJ2-3 TRBV7-2 - CASRRGVETDTQYF TGTGCCAGCAGGCGGGGGGTTGAAACAGATACGCAGTATTTT
- TRBJ2-7 TRBV7-8 - CASSLGLGFDEQYF TGTGCCAGCAGCTTAGGACTAGGATTCGACGAGCAGTACTTC
- TRBJ1-1 TRBV11-2 few CASKERGSMNTEAFF TGTGCCAGCAAGGAGCGCGGATCGATGAACACTGAAGCTTTCTTT
- TRBJ1-6 TRBV4-2 - CASSPNPPSSYNSPLHF TGTGCCAGCAGCCCCAACCCCCCTAGCTCCTATAATTCACCCCTCCACTTT
- TRBJ2-7 TRBV27 - CASRGGSFPNSYEQYF TGTGCCAGCAGGGGCGGGTCCTTCCCTAACTCCTACGAGCAGTACTTC
TRBD2 TRBJ2-2 TRBV6-5 - CASSLAGAGELFF TGTGCCAGCAGCCTCGCGGGGGCCGGGGAGCTGTTTTTT
- TRBJ1-3 TRBV29-1 - CSVRYRAGYGNTIYF TGCAGCGTTCGATACAGGGCAGGGTATGGAAACACCATATATTTT
- TRBJ2-5 TRBV11-2 - CASSLKCLKRETQYF TGTGCCAGCAGCTTAAAATGCCTCAAGCGGGAGACCCAGTACTTC
- TRBJ1-6 TRBV6-5 - CACKQGPYNSPLHF TGTGCCTGCAAGCAGGGCCCCTATAATTCACCCCTCCACTTT
TRBD1 TRBJ1-2 TRBV27 - CASSVTGGRSYGYTF TGTGCCAGCAGTGTAACAGGGGGAAGGAGCTATGGCTACACCTTC
- TRBJ2-1 TRBV15 - CATSRDDRPRNEQFF TGTGCCACCAGCAGAGATGACAGGCCACGAAATGAGCAGTTCTTC